Listed below are T cell receptor beta chains from one sample, sequenced in a study of blood T cells in healthy people across ages. TCRdb re-called the 5' RACE reads through MiXCR, storing one row per CDR3 protein. The sample holds some 1.7 million distinct CDR3 sequences, roughly 28% seen once. Sequenced sample: blood. The receptors here all came from a woman in her twenties or thirties in good health. Both conserved end residues are part of each CDR3. The D gene is left open where the match is weak.

D: .; V: TRBV7-9; J: TRBJ2-2; CDR3: CASSFDGLNTGELFF
D: .; V: TRBV29-1; J: TRBJ2-1; CDR3: CSVEWPNGNNEQFF
D: TRBD2; V: TRBV6-1; J: TRBJ2-1; CDR3: CASSDPSGVKYNEQFF
D: TRBD1; V: TRBV6-6; J: TRBJ2-3; CDR3: CAIRGQGTDTQYF
D: .; V: TRBV12-3/TRBV12-4; J: TRBJ1-5; CDR3: CASRPGTRNQPQHF
D: .; V: TRBV12-3/TRBV12-4; J: TRBJ2-5; CDR3: CASRPTWATETQYF
D: .; V: TRBV7-2; J: TRBJ2-5; CDR3: CASSLAADQETQYF
D: .; V: TRBV29-1; J: TRBJ2-1; CDR3: CSGLTVAEQFF
D: TRBD1; V: TRBV20-1; J: TRBJ2-3; CDR3: CSATETGLGDTQYF
D: .; V: TRBV4-1; J: TRBJ1-5; CDR3: CASSQDLRWPPQHF
D: .; V: TRBV7-2; J: TRBJ2-7; CDR3: CASSLDKFYEQYF
D: .; V: TRBV6-1; J: TRBJ1-1; CDR3: CASSGRQEGAKAFF
D: TRBD2; V: TRBV5-1; J: TRBJ2-7; CDR3: CASSRSGSTSYEQYF
D: .; V: TRBV29-1; J: TRBJ1-1; CDR3: CGVETRGRRGAFF
D: TRBD1; V: TRBV4-1; J: TRBJ2-7; CDR3: CASSPTGVYEQYF
D: .; V: TRBV10-3; J: TRBJ1-1; CDR3: CAIRDDAEAFF
D: .; V: TRBV3-1; J: TRBJ1-4; CDR3: CASNSRTNEKLVF
D: .; V: TRBV20-1; J: TRBJ2-1; CDR3: CSASPRAGNEQFF
D: TRBD1; V: TRBV3-1; J: TRBJ2-7; CDR3: CASSRPGTGFEQYF
D: TRBD1; V: TRBV14; J: TRBJ2-3; CDR3: CASSQDYGTGGLTDTQYF
D: .; V: TRBV19; J: TRBJ2-4; CDR3: CASSITVSFKNIQYF
D: TRBD1; V: TRBV28; J: TRBJ2-7; CDR3: CASGQGAPDEQYF
D: TRBD2; V: TRBV12-3/TRBV12-4; J: TRBJ2-2; CDR3: CASSSIAGVGELFF
D: .; V: TRBV20-1; J: TRBJ1-5; CDR3: CRGRLRDQPQHF
D: .; V: TRBV10-3; J: .; CDR3: CAVRGGGLVSHEQYF
D: TRBD1; V: TRBV7-9; J: TRBJ1-2; CDR3: CASSPWDRIIYGYTF
D: .; V: TRBV12-3/TRBV12-4; J: TRBJ2-3; CDR3: CASGGLTDTQYF
D: .; V: TRBV12-3/TRBV12-4; J: TRBJ1-2; CDR3: CASSLRTGLGYTF
D: TRBD1; V: TRBV5-1; J: TRBJ2-3; CDR3: CASSYGTATSTDTQYF
D: .; V: TRBV3-1; J: TRBJ1-2; CDR3: CASSQEAQVEGYTF
D: .; V: TRBV12-5; J: TRBJ1-2; CDR3: CASGLISGNYGYTF
D: .; V: TRBV7-9; J: TRBJ2-3; CDR3: CASSFPDRTTDTQYF
D: .; V: TRBV10-2; J: TRBJ2-1; CDR3: CASRDRGIYNEQFF
D: .; V: TRBV7-9; J: TRBJ2-7; CDR3: CASSRFGYEQYF
D: .; V: TRBV25-1; J: TRBJ2-7; CDR3: CASSEPGSVYEQYF
D: TRBD2; V: TRBV28; J: TRBJ2-7; CDR3: CASREGLAGGNYEQYF
D: TRBD1; V: TRBV27; J: TRBJ2-7; CDR3: CAGSLTPGTGDYEQYF
D: .; V: TRBV10-3; J: TRBJ2-7; CDR3: CAISESGAEQYF
D: TRBD2; V: TRBV7-2; J: TRBJ2-7; CDR3: CASSTPRLAGGGEQYF
D: .; V: TRBV9; J: TRBJ1-4; CDR3: CASSVAGTPTTNEKLFF
D: .; V: TRBV5-4; J: TRBJ2-7; CDR3: CASSEDGAYEQYF
D: .; V: TRBV5-1; J: TRBJ2-5; CDR3: CASRRAALSQETQYF
D: TRBD2; V: TRBV3-1; J: TRBJ2-3; CDR3: CASSHGLADTQYF
D: .; V: TRBV7-2; J: TRBJ1-6; CDR3: CASSPRYRGTRNSPLHF
D: .; V: TRBV7-2; J: TRBJ2-2; CDR3: CASSLASQRWTGELFF
D: TRBD2; V: TRBV29-1; J: TRBJ2-3; CDR3: CSVEDLAGAQYF
D: .; V: TRBV6-2/TRBV6-3; J: TRBJ2-1; CDR3: CASSCSTPLYNEQFF
D: .; V: TRBV2; J: TRBJ2-1; CDR3: CASRRNWGAYNEQFF
D: .; V: TRBV7-9; J: TRBJ2-3; CDR3: CAGSFVSTDTQYF
D: TRBD2; V: TRBV9; J: TRBJ2-1; CDR3: CASSVGLAGAYNEQFF
D: TRBD2; V: TRBV5-1; J: TRBJ2-5; CDR3: CASSQSGTRGQETQYF
D: .; V: TRBV15; J: TRBJ2-5; CDR3: CATSWTVGSDQETQYF
D: TRBD1; V: TRBV5-1; J: TRBJ1-2; CDR3: CASSWGTDVRYGCTF